A selection of T cell receptor beta chains follows, all from one sample in a study of PD-1 blockade in classical Hodgkin lymphoma. Sequencing was performed with immunoSEQ multiplex PCR; in TCRdb, only in-frame clones are kept and a portion is missing. The data contain tens of thousands of clones, about 71% of them singletons. The material sequenced was peripheral blood mononuclear cells (PBMCs), taken at baseline. These receptors came from a human donor with classical Hodgkin lymphoma. CDR3s include the opening cysteine and the closing phenylalanine or tryptophan. A D gene is named only where the DNA matches it firmly. Expanded clones are given a class, and other clones once, few, many or no size at all.

CALGRGGGDEQFF	TGTGCCTTAGGGAGGGGGGGCGGCGATGAGCAGTTCTTC	.	TRBV30	TRBJ2-1	.
CASNEGTNEQFF	TGTGCCAGCAATGAGGGTACGAATGAGCAGTTCTTC	.	TRBV2	TRBJ2-1	.
CASSMVGRTTNEKLFF	TGTGCCAGTAGTATGGTCGGCAGAACAACTAATGAAAAACTGTTTTTT	.	TRBV19	TRBJ1-4	.
CASSLVGGSGANVLTF	TGTGCCAGCAGCTTAGTCGGGGGGTCTGGGGCCAACGTCCTGACTTTC	.	TRBV7-2	TRBJ2-6	TRBD2
CASSVHSSFRGGLNEQFF	TGTGCCAGCAGCGTCCACTCCTCTTTTCGGGGGGGACTCAATGAGCAGTTCTTC	.	TRBV9	TRBJ2-1	TRBD2
CARLDRGETEAFF	TGTGCTAGGTTAGACAGGGGGGAGACTGAAGCTTTCTTT	few	TRBV12-5	TRBJ1-1	TRBD1
CASSDWRFEQYF	TGTGCCAGCAGTGATTGGCGTTTCGAGCAGTACTTC	.	TRBV25-1	TRBJ2-7	.
CASSPQPFTVQGEQYF	TGTGCCAGCTCACCACAGCCATTTACAGTTCAGGGCGAGCAGTACTTC	.	TRBV18	TRBJ2-7	.
CASSVEGNSGNTIYF	TGTGCCAGCAGCGTAGAGGGGAACTCTGGAAACACCATATATTTT	.	TRBV9	TRBJ1-3	.
CASSSSTGADTQYF	TGTGCCAGCAGTTCATCAACGGGGGCAGATACGCAGTATTTT	.	TRBV7-9	TRBJ2-3	.
CASSQWVGTEAFF	TGTGCCAGCAGCCAATGGGTGGGCACTGAAGCTTTCTTT	.	TRBV16	TRBJ1-1	.
CASSEGPSGRGPEAFF	TGTGCCAGCAGCGAGGGGCCCTCGGGCAGGGGTCCTGAAGCTTTCTTT	.	TRBV9	TRBJ1-1	.
CASSYPTDRDEAFF	TGTGCCAGCAGTTACCCGACGGACAGGGATGAAGCTTTCTTT	.	TRBV6-6	TRBJ1-1	TRBD1
CASSIRDRASTGELFF	TGTGCCAGCAGCATCCGGGACAGGGCGTCCACCGGGGAGCTGTTTTTT	.	TRBV7-8	TRBJ2-2	TRBD1
CASSLAFRQGYTEAFF	TGTGCCAGCAGCTTGGCTTTTAGGCAGGGATACACTGAAGCTTTCTTT	.	TRBV5-5	TRBJ1-1	.
CASSAAGTDTQYF	TGTGCCAGCAGCGCCGCAGGGACAGATACGCAGTATTTT	.	TRBV9	TRBJ2-3	.
CAWDRLYGYTF	TGTGCCTGGGACCGTTTGTATGGCTACACCTTC	.	TRBV30	TRBJ1-2	.
CASVQGGANQPQHF	TGTGCCAGTGTTCAGGGGGGGGCAAATCAGCCCCAGCATTTT	.	TRBV19	TRBJ1-5	TRBD1
CARMNQAAGHRIANTGELFF	TGTGCCAGAATGAATCAGGCTGCGGGACATCGTATCGCGAACACCGGGGAGCTGTTTTTT	.	TRBV7-5	TRBJ2-2	.
CASSPTSGGYEQYF	TGTGCCAGCAGTCCCACTAGCGGGGGTTACGAGCAGTACTTC	many	TRBV7-3	TRBJ2-7	TRBD2
CASSLWLAGGSGLETQYF	TGTGCCAGCAGCTTGTGGCTAGCGGGGGGCTCTGGATTGGAGACCCAGTACTTC	few	TRBV5-8	TRBJ2-5	TRBD2
CASSKGILFF	TGTGCCAGCAGCAAAGGGATTCTGTTTTTT	few	TRBV21-1	TRBJ2-2	.
CASSPQNTEAFF	TGTGCCAGCAGCCCACAGAACACTGAAGCTTTCTTT	.	TRBV6-1	TRBJ1-1	.
CASSYSGAYEQYF	TGTGCCAGCAGTTACTCTGGGGCATACGAGCAGTACTTC	few	TRBV6-6	TRBJ2-7	.
CASSPSGKGYGYTF	TGTGCCAGCTCACCGTCAGGGAAGGGCTATGGCTACACCTTC	.	TRBV18	TRBJ1-2	.
CASSVAASGRGEQYF	TGTGCCAGCAGCGTCGCGGCTAGCGGGAGGGGTGAGCAGTACTTC	.	TRBV14	TRBJ2-7	TRBD2
CASSTDLPETQYF	TGTGCCAGCAGCACAGACTTACCAGAGACCCAGTACTTC	few	TRBV9	TRBJ2-5	.
CASSPGGSPGYTF	TGTGCCAGTAGCCCGGGGGGCTCACCTGGCTACACCTTC	.	TRBV6-5	TRBJ1-2	.
CASVTGGSEGYTF	TGTGCCAGCGTCACGGGGGGTTCAGAGGGCTACACCTTC	.	TRBV28	TRBJ1-2	.
CASSLGQVYEQYF	TGTGCCAGCAGCTTAGGCCAGGTATACGAGCAGTACTTC	.	TRBV11-2	TRBJ2-7	.
CASSQATGLTEAFF	TGTGCCAGCAGCCAAGCTACAGGGCTCACTGAAGCTTTCTTT	.	TRBV14	TRBJ1-1	.
CASGGGIQETQYF	TGCGCCTCCGGCGGGGGGATTCAAGAGACCCAGTACTTC	.	TRBV10-2	TRBJ2-5	TRBD2
CASSFPPGVAFF	TGTGCCAGCAGTTTTCCCCCCGGGGTAGCTTTCTTT	.	TRBV28	TRBJ1-1	.
CASIVIDSGNTEAFF	TGTGCCAGTATTGTAATTGACAGCGGGAACACTGAAGCTTTCTTT	.	TRBV19	TRBJ1-1	.
CSANRGRNTEAFF	TGCAGCGCGAACAGGGGTCGAAACACTGAAGCTTTCTTT	.	TRBV29-1	TRBJ1-1	TRBD1
CASSQVQGGGTEAFF	TGCGCCAGCAGCCAAGTGCAGGGTGGGGGCACTGAAGCTTTCTTT	few	TRBV4-1	TRBJ1-1	.
CASSTPTSDSEQFF	TGTGCCAGCAGTACCCCGACTAGCGACAGTGAGCAGTTCTTC	.	TRBV28	TRBJ2-1	TRBD2
CASSGQSAGGAYNEQFF	TGTGCCAGCAGCGGCCAATCAGCGGGGGGTGCCTACAATGAGCAGTTCTTC	.	TRBV9	TRBJ2-1	TRBD2
CASSQQDGSNQPQHF	TGTGCCAGCAGCCAACAGGATGGAAGCAATCAGCCCCAGCATTTT	.	TRBV6-6	TRBJ1-5	.